These 9 T cell receptor beta chains were all obtained from the same sample, sequenced in a study of T cells in localized non-small cell lung cancer. Clones were sequenced by immunoSEQ multiplex PCR, and TCRdb holds only the in-frame ones, with some missing. This sample carries 40,000 or so clones, around 81% of them seen once, and the ten largest clones take around 7.3%. Here the sequenced sample was peripheral blood mononuclear cells, taken before any cancer treatment. The receptor set was obtained from a male donor older than 55 with stage II lung adenocarcinoma.

This clone was recorded only once. The chain has TRBV4-2 and TRBJ1-2; a weak D match, TRBD1 (5 bases). V was clipped by 0 bases and J by 1 base, with 12 bases between them. This CDR3 contains 16 residues. The V gene's germline CDR1 is LGHNA and CDR2 YNFKEQ. As DNA, the CDR3 is TGTGCCAGCAGCCAAGATAGACAGTCCATTAACTATGGCTACACCTTC. It specifies CASSQDRQSINYGYTF.

The gene calls are TRBV14 and TRBJ2-1, with 7 bases aligning to TRBD1. The CDR3 length is 14 residues. Germline CDR1 reads SGHDN; CDR2 reads FVKESK. V shed 8 bases and J 9 bases; nucleotides not matched to a gene: 13. CDR3 region: CASSPGQPRVEQFF. CDR3 sequence (DNA): TGTGCCAGCTCCCCGGGACAGCCCAGGGTTGAGCAGTTCTTC. Variable domain in full (rest from reference TRBV14 and TRBJ2-1): EAGVTQFPSHSVIEKGQTVTLRCDPISGHDNLYWYRRVMGKEIKFLLHFVKESKQDESGMPNNRFLAERTGGTYSTLKVQPAELEDSGVYFCASSPGQPRVEQFFGPGTRLTVL.

This clone was seen a single time. The chain joins TRBV30 to TRBJ1-5; D is unclear. Germline loops: CDR1 GTSNPN, CDR2 SVGIG (reference sequence). Trimming stripped 3 bases from V and 5 bases from J, with 8 bases between. This CDR3 contains 12 residues. The CDR3 bases are TGTGCCTGGAGCGGGTCTTATCAGCCCCAGCATTTT. It translates to CAWSGSYQPQHF.

The rearrangement joins TRBV5-1 to TRBJ2-1; no firm D call. V dropped 4 bases and J dropped 7 bases, with 9 bases sitting between them. Germline V gives CDR1 SGHRS, CDR2 YFSETQ. The CDR3 sequence is 12 residues long. As DNA, the CDR3 is TGCGCCAGCAGCCCGAAAGAAAATGAGCAGTTCTTC. This translates into CASSPKENEQFF.

The genes are TRBV18 and TRBJ2-4; D is ambiguous. CDR1 is KGHSH and CDR2 is LQKENI in the germline V gene. The CDR3 sequence is 14 residues long. Trimming cost V 2 bases and J 8 bases, with 13 bases left between them. In nucleotides, the CDR3 is TGTGCCAGCTCACCAAATAGGGCAAGGGACATTCAGTACTTC. It is translated as CASSPNRARDIQYF.

The chain employs TRBV28 and TRBJ1-3; D not resolved. Between the trimmed V and J ends, which lost 4 bases and 9 bases, there was a span of 7 bases. Germline V CDR1 and CDR2: MDHEN, SYDVKM. The CDR3 runs to 11 residues. The CDR3: CASSWALTIYF. The CDR3 DNA follows: TGTGCCAGCAGTTGGGCCCTCACCATATATTTT. The whole variable domain, filled in from reference TRBV28 and TRBJ1-3, reads DVKVTQSSRYLVKRTGEKVFLECVQDMDHENMFWYRQDPGLGLRLIYFSYDVKMKEKGDIPEGYSVSREKKERFSLILESASTNQTSMYLCASSWALTIYFGEGSWLTVV.

About this clone: The sample contains more than one DNA sequence encoding this CDR3. This rearrangement joins TRBV6-6 to TRBJ1-1, with no clear D. Trimming took off 2 bases at V and 2 bases at J, with 3 bases between the two ends. This CDR3 is 12 amino acids long. Germline V gene lookup returns CDR1 MNHNY and CDR2 SVGAGI (reference sequence). In DNA form, the CDR3 reads TGTGCCAGCAGTTACCTTAACACTGAAGCTTTCTTT. This encodes CASSYLNTEAFF.

The V and J genes are TRBV6-1 and TRBJ1-4; TRBD1 agrees at 9 bases. The trim removed 0 bases at V and 8 bases at J, leaving 7 bases unmatched. The CDR3 covers 16 residues. Per germline, CDR1 MNHNS and CDR2 SASEGT. The CDR3 region is CASSEAQGTGNEKLFF. CDR3 DNA sequence: TGTGCCAGCAGTGAAGCGCAGGGGACAGGGAACGAAAAACTGTTTTTT.

The rearrangement uses TRBV29-1 and TRBJ2-7; TRBD1 aligns across 9 bases. The germline CDR1 and CDR2 sequences are SQVTM and ANQGSEA. The CDR3 is 13 residues long. The V segment lost 7 bases and the J segment 5 bases; nucleotides outside the gene matches: 9. This chain's CDR3 is CSARTGAKDEQYF. The CDR3 DNA sequence: TGCAGCGCCCGGACAGGGGCAAAAGACGAGCAGTACTTC.